The T cell receptor beta chain described here comes from a study of cytomegalovirus exposure and HLA in healthy donors. For the study at large: Researchers previously reported finding fewer than 140 million unique TCR beta sequences from around 200 million T cells. Study-level findings and limits: Common viral pathogens (according to a later analysis) appeared linked to several of the most significant clusters.

The PCR contained 60 Vbeta and 13 Jbeta primers. Profiling relied on immunoSEQ multiplex PCR, and the TCRdb table lists in-frame clones only, not all of them. The sample consists of 210,000 or so clones, around 81% of them appearing once. This clone was counted once. The antigen remains undetermined. The sequence was collected from a woman in her forties or fifties in good health and CMV-seropositive. The specimen was PBMCs.

The CDR3 here is CASSSLGLHSGNTIYF. The CDR3 region has the DNA TGTGCCAGCAGTTCTCTGGGACTGCACTCTGGAAACACCATATATTTT. This rearrangement joins TRBV6-6 to TRBJ1-3; a possible D gene is TRBD1 (5 bases). This CDR3 comprises 16 residues. CDR1 MNHNY and CDR2 SVGAGI come from the germline V gene (reference sequence). V dropped 4 bases and J dropped 0 bases, with 13 bases sitting between them.